The 30 T cell receptor beta chains below all came from one sample that was sequenced in a study of shared clonotypes between healthy human individuals. Assay used: immunoSEQ multiplex PCR; TCRdb lists only in-frame clones, some missing. Of approximately 1.1 million clones listed, around 78% are singletons. Sequences were obtained from memory CD4+ T cells from PBMCs. The subset here: CD45RA-negative fraction. The receptors were gathered from a man aged 18-30 years in good health. Some clones in this sample may be carry-over from other donors' samples.

The chain uses TRBV6-5 and TRBJ1-2; D is unclear. Trimming shortened V by 6 bases and J by 5 bases, and 13 bases separated the two germline ends. CDR3 length equals 13 residues. Germline V CDR1 and CDR2: MNHEY, SVGAGI. The CDR3: CASRYGRGYGYTF. Written as DNA, the CDR3 is TGTGCCAGCAGGTATGGCCGGGGATATGGCTACACCTTC.

The chain couples TRBV30 to TRBJ2-1; D not certain. Trimming shortened V by 1 base and J by 4 bases, and 11 bases separated the two germline ends. Per germline, CDR1 GTSNPN and CDR2 SVGIG (reference sequence). The CDR3 contains 14 residues. CDR3 in amino acids: CAWSAFMRYNEQFF. CDR3 coding DNA: TGTGCCTGGAGTGCCTTTATGCGGTACAATGAGCAGTTCTTC.

About this clone itself: The sample holds other DNA sequences that translate to the same CDR3. The V gene is TRBV7-3, the J gene TRBJ2-1; maybe TRBD2 (5 bases). The CDR3 runs 13 residues. Per the germline V gene, CDR1 is SGHTA and CDR2 is FQGTGA. Deletions cut 6 bases from V and 3 bases from J, with 9 bases between. The chain's CDR3 is CASSPGDYNEQFF. As DNA, the CDR3 is TGTGCCAGCAGTCCCGGGGACTACAATGAGCAGTTCTTC.

V gene TRBV28 combines with J gene TRBJ2-7; 7 nucleotides line up with TRBD2. The CDR3 is 14 residues long. Germline V gene lookup returns CDR1 MDHEN and CDR2 SYDVKM. The V and J ends lost 7 bases and 4 bases, in that order; junction bases with no gene match: 10. The CDR3 loop reads CASTPPGGLYEQYF. The CDR3 nucleotides are TGTGCCAGCACCCCCCCGGGGGGACTGTACGAGCAGTACTTC. The full variable domain, rest sourced from reference TRBV28 and TRBJ2-7, is DVKVTQSSRYLVKRTGEKVFLECVQDMDHENMFWYRQDPGLGLRLIYFSYDVKMKEKGDIPEGYSVSREKKERFSLILESASTNQTSMYLCASTPPGGLYEQYFGPGTRLTVT.

The gene calls are TRBV5-1 and TRBJ2-5, with 8 bases that match TRBD1. The V gene's germline CDR1 is SGHRS and CDR2 YFSETQ. V dropped 1 base and J dropped 1; count of bases not matched to a gene: 3. The CDR3 has 15 residues. CDR3 nucleotides: TGCGCCAGCAGCTTGCAAACAGGGGGCCAAGAGACCCAGTACTTC. This sequence encodes CASSLQTGGQETQYF.

The V call is TRBV2, the J call TRBJ1-3, with TRBD1 as a possible D gene (6 bases). The CDR3 length is 15 residues. Germline CDR1 SNHLY, CDR2 FYNNEI. The V end was cut by 4 bases, the J end by 0 bases, with 10 bases between. CDR3 loop: CASSVDSRSGNTIYF. For the CDR3, the DNA is TGTGCCAGCAGTGTGGACAGCCGCTCTGGAAACACCATATATTTT.

This chain links TRBV5-4 with TRBJ2-5; 8 bases are a match to TRBD1. With 4 bases clipped from V and 5 bases from J, the junction kept 10 bases outside the gene matches. The CDR3 runs to 15 residues. CDR1 is SGHNT and CDR2 is YYREEE in the germline V gene (reference sequence). The CDR3 loop reads CASSGDRGVVETQYF. CDR3 DNA: TGTGCCAGCAGCGGTGACAGGGGAGTAGTGGAGACCCAGTACTTC.

Remarks on this clone: A far larger clone is a single base away, which makes a read error likely. The chain links TRBV6-5 to TRBJ2-2; 7 nucleotides match TRBD1. The CDR3 covers 13 residues. CDR1 MNHEY and CDR2 SVGAGI come from the germline V gene. V gave up 5 bases and J gave up 6 bases; unmatched junction bases: 3. DNA of the CDR3: TGTGCCAGCAGTCCTCAGGGGGCCGGGGAGCTGTTTTTT. This gives the protein CASSPQGAGELFF.

V gene TRBV11-3 combines with J gene TRBJ2-3; D is perhaps TRBD2 (5 bases). The CDR3 is made up of 13 amino acids. Germline values: CDR1 SGHNT, CDR2 YENEEA. Trimming pared 1 base from V and 6 bases from J, leaving 8 bases between. As DNA, the CDR3 is TGTGCCAGCAGCTTAGGGGAGCTGGATACGCAGTATTTT. Translation gives CASSLGELDTQYF.

The gene calls are TRBV18 and TRBJ2-7, with D tentatively TRBD1 or TRBD2 (5 bases each). The CDR3 runs to 16 residues. Trimming stripped 4 bases from V and 0 bases from J, with 16 bases between. Looked up from germline, CDR1 is KGHSH and CDR2 is LQKENI. The CDR3 nucleotides are TGTGCCAGCTCACGGGAGCAGCGGACATTCTCCTACGAGCAGTACTTC. It yields the protein CASSREQRTFSYEQYF.

This chain connects TRBV30 to TRBJ2-1; D is undetermined. CDR1 is GTSNPN and CDR2 is SVGIG in the germline V gene (reference sequence). Trimming pared 0 bases from V and 6 bases from J, leaving 3 bases between. This CDR3 spans 11 amino acids. In DNA form, the CDR3 reads TGTGCCTGGAGTGTACCCAATGAGCAGTTCTTC. Its protein is CAWSVPNEQFF.

The J gene is TRBJ2-7, the V gene TRBV7-2; 8 bases line up with TRBD2. V shed 2 bases and J 3 bases; nucleotides not matched to a gene: 12. The CDR3 contains 17 residues. Germline V CDR1 and CDR2: SGHTA, FQGNSA. The CDR3 DNA reads as TGTGCCAGCAGCTTACCGCTCAAAAGCGGGAGTAGCTACGAGCAGTACTTC. It specifies CASSLPLKSGSSYEQYF.

J is TRBJ2-7 and V is TRBV11-2; the D is unclear. This CDR3 is built from 15 residues. Germline V gene lookup returns CDR1 SGHAT and CDR2 FQNNGV. V gave up 6 bases and J gave up 2 bases, with 17 bases separating them. In DNA form, the CDR3 reads TGTGCCAGCAGACCGGGCAGCCTTCCCCCCTACGAGCAGTACTTC. Translating it yields CASRPGSLPPYEQYF.

This chain links TRBV28 with TRBJ1-2; perhaps TRBD1 as D (5 bases). Trimming took off 3 bases at V and 4 bases at J, with 12 bases between the two ends. This CDR3 has 14 amino acids. Germline CDR1 is MDHEN and CDR2 is SYDVKM. The CDR3 protein is CASSFAGELYGYTF. Here the CDR3 DNA reads TGTGCCAGCAGTTTCGCGGGGGAGCTCTATGGCTACACCTTC.

This clone was seen a handful of times. This chain connects TRBV6-5 to TRBJ1-6; D is ambiguous. V lost 6 bases and J lost 6, with 6 bases in between. The germline gives CDR1 MNHEY, CDR2 SVGAGI. The CDR3 sequence is 12 residues long. In DNA, the CDR3 is TGTGCCAGCAGGCTGGGTAATTCACCCCTCCACTTT. Its protein product is CASRLGNSPLHF.

The V and J genes are TRBV27 and TRBJ2-5; 16 positions match TRBD2. Losses at the gene ends were 1 base for V and 5 bases for J; bases not matched to a gene: 1. Germline values: CDR1 MNHEY, CDR2 SMNVEV (reference sequence). This CDR3 contains 16 residues. The CDR3 here is CASSLLGLAGGETQYF. The CDR3, as DNA: TGTGCCAGCAGTTTATTGGGACTAGCGGGGGGGGAGACCCAGTACTTC.

V gene TRBV4-2 combines with J gene TRBJ2-2; 9 positions agree with TRBD2. This CDR3 comprises 17 residues. Germline V gene data show CDR1 as LGHNA and CDR2 as YNFKEQ. Unmatched junction bases numbered 7, after V lost 0 bases and J lost 5 bases. CDR3 nucleotide sequence: TGTGCCAGCAGCCAAGACGCAGCTAGCGGGGCAACCGGGGAGCTGTTTTTT. Translating it yields CASSQDAASGATGELFF.

V gene TRBV20-1 combines with J gene TRBJ1-1; D unclear. V was shortened by 5 bases and J by 11 bases, with 12 bases between the two germline ends. The CDR3 has 10 residues. Per the germline V gene, CDR1 is DFQATT and CDR2 is SNEGSKA (reference sequence). In nucleotides, the CDR3 is TGCAGTGCTCAGGACGGGGAGGCTTTCTTT. Its protein product is CSAQDGEAFF.

The chain employs TRBV10-3 and TRBJ2-7; 9 bases are a match to TRBD2. CDR1 ENHRY and CDR2 SYGVKD come from the germline V gene. This CDR3 contains 15 residues. The ends lost 3 bases at V and 6 bases at J; junction bases unmatched: 9. CDR3 in amino acids: CAISDYDSGSGEQYF. In nucleotides, the CDR3 is TGTGCCATCAGTGATTATGATAGCGGGAGTGGCGAGCAGTACTTC.

This sequence joins TRBV7-2 and TRBJ2-3; a weak D match, TRBD2 (6 bases). This CDR3 is 16 amino acids long. V was trimmed by 7 bases and J by 2 bases, leaving 19 bases between them. Germline V gene lookup returns CDR1 SGHTA and CDR2 FQGNSA. The CDR3 DNA follows: TGTGCCAGCACGAAGTGGGCCGCGGGGAACACAGATACGCAGTATTTT. Protein sequence: CASTKWAAGNTDTQYF.

The chain links TRBV2 to TRBJ1-5; 9 bases agree with TRBD1. Germline CDR1 reads SNHLY; CDR2 reads FYNNEI. V shed 7 bases and J 5 bases; nucleotides not matched to a gene: 6. CDR3 length equals 14 residues. CDR3 in amino acids: CASTKDRGDQPQHF. The CDR3 DNA reads as TGTGCCAGCACTAAAGACAGGGGGGATCAGCCCCAGCATTTT.

The V and J genes are TRBV2 and TRBJ2-7; D is uncertain. Trimming removed 5 bases from V and 2 bases from J, with 10 bases in between. Per germline, CDR1 SNHLY and CDR2 FYNNEI. The CDR3 consists of 13 residues. In DNA form, the CDR3 reads TGTGCCAGCAGTCGTACCAGTCCCTACGAGCAGTACTTC. Amino acid sequence: CASSRTSPYEQYF.

This chain uses TRBV14 with TRBJ2-1, with TRBD2 matching over 10 bases. The CDR3 covers 16 residues. The junction had 3 bases not matched to a gene; V was cut back by 4 bases and J by 0 bases. Germline-derived CDR1 and CDR2 are SGHDN and FVKESK. This CDR3 reads CASSPIAGGSYNEQFF. Written as DNA, the CDR3 is TGTGCCAGCAGCCCAATAGCGGGAGGCTCCTACAATGAGCAGTTCTTC.

The CDR3 DNA is TGTGCCAGCAGCCTCCAAGGGGTCCATAATGAAAAACTGTTTTTT. This encodes CASSLQGVHNEKLFF. This chain joins TRBV5-8 and TRBJ1-4; the D gene is possibly TRBD1 (5 bases). Germline lookup yields CDR1 SGHTS and CDR2 YDEGEE. V was clipped by 4 bases and J by 4 bases, with 14 bases between them. The CDR3 is made up of 15 amino acids.

The V gene is TRBV19, the J gene TRBJ2-1, with TRBD1 as a possible D gene (5 bases). This CDR3 spans 13 amino acids. Germline CDR1 LNHDA, CDR2 SQIVND (reference sequence). As DNA, the CDR3 is TGTGCGATTAGTAGGGGTACCGTCAATGAGCAGTTCTTC. This encodes CAISRGTVNEQFF.

In its sample, this clone was seen many times. The chain employs TRBV29-1 and TRBJ2-2, with 7 nucleotides matching TRBD2. The CDR3 sequence is 13 residues long. V dropped 6 bases and J dropped 3; count of bases not matched to a gene: 4. Germline V gene sequence: CDR1 SQVTM, CDR2 ANQGSEA. The chain's CDR3 is CSVGGTDTGELFF. The CDR3 coding sequence is TGCAGCGTGGGGGGGACCGACACCGGGGAGCTGTTTTTT.

The chain employs TRBV28 and TRBJ2-7; tentatively, D is TRBD2 (6 bases). Trimming removed 4 bases at V and 9 bases at J, with 19 bases between. Germline values: CDR1 MDHEN, CDR2 SYDVKM. CDR3 length: 14 amino acids. The DNA for the CDR3 is TGTGCCAGCAGTTCCCCAACCCTAGCGTCATGGCAGTACTTC. Translating gives CASSSPTLASWQYF.

This sequence joins TRBV11-1 and TRBJ2-7, with 7 bases lining up with TRBD1. CDR1 is SGHAT and CDR2 is FQDESV in the germline V gene (reference sequence). Trimming at V came to 5 bases and at J to 12 bases, leaving 13 bases not matched to a gene. The CDR3 has 13 amino acids. The CDR3 sequence: CASSAMPGQQLYF. The CDR3 DNA follows: TGTGCCAGCAGCGCGATGCCGGGACAGCAGCTGTACTTC.

V usage is TRBV9 and J usage is TRBJ2-1, with a possible D match to TRBD2 (6 bases). V lost 0 bases, J lost 4 bases, and 14 bases lay in between. This CDR3 contains 16 residues. Germline CDR1 SGDLS, CDR2 YYNGEE. CDR3 amino acids: CASSVGRGMGYNEQFF. The CDR3 DNA is TGTGCCAGCAGCGTAGGTCGCGGGATGGGTTACAATGAGCAGTTCTTC.

The J gene is TRBJ1-1, the V gene TRBV18; no definite D call. V was cut by 6 bases and J by 7 bases, with 12 bases left in between. CDR3 size: 12 residues. Germline loops: CDR1 KGHSH, CDR2 LQKENI. Here the CDR3 reads CASSEAGFEAFF. The CDR3 DNA follows: TGTGCCAGCTCTGAGGCGGGGTTTGAAGCTTTCTTT.